The rows below give T cell receptor beta chains drawn from one sample of a study of beta chain features in type 1 diabetes. Measured with immunoSEQ multiplex PCR; TCRdb has only the in-frame clones, and not every one. The sample records about 340,000 clones, less than 15% being singletons. The sequencing input was naive CD4+ T cells from blood. The receptors stem from a woman younger than 35 with type 1 diabetes. CDR3s leave out the opening cysteine and the closing phenylalanine or tryptophan. The order of the fields is V gene, J gene, CDR3 protein.

>TRBV30|TRBJ1-1
AWSGGFASEAF
>TRBV28|TRBJ1-5
ASSYRVEPQH
>TRBV7-9|TRBJ2-4
ASRKGGNLAKNIQY
>TRBV27|TRBJ2-3
ASSFPRLAGTTQY
>TRBV30|TRBJ2-5
AWLAGGPLETQY
>TRBV23-1|TRBJ1-3
ASSQSGDRVHTIY
>TRBV5-6|TRBJ2-5
ASSKAGQGARIETQY
>TRBV19|TRBJ2-4
ASRSGYLAKNIQY
>TRBV6-5|TRBJ1-5
ASRSGTGPNQPQH
>TRBV5-4|TRBJ2-1
ASSSPQGVKGAYNEQF
>TRBV9|TRBJ2-1
ASSVGPGTRVVDEQF
>TRBV7-9|TRBJ2-7
ASSSPRGTSLTYEQY
>TRBV30|TRBJ1-5
AWTGTVNQPQH
>TRBV19|TRBJ2-1
ASNEGLAPYNEQF
>TRBV7-9|TRBJ1-5
ASSYGGNQPQH
>TRBV11-2|TRBJ2-5
ASSFRGAETQY
>TRBV7-8|TRBJ2-3
ASSPSWGRDTQY
>TRBV7-3|TRBJ2-2
ASSLGLNPGELF
>TRBV2|TRBJ2-4
ASSQEGLREH
>TRBV9|TRBJ1-2
ASSVDGDRRGYT
>TRBV6-6|TRBJ2-3
ASKSGGDTQY
>TRBV25-1|TRBJ2-1
ASSESGLAGAEQF
>TRBV18|TRBJ2-1
ASGEGAGVYNEQF
>TRBV2|TRBJ2-1
ASSEYGLPDNEQF
>TRBV11-3|TRBJ2-3
ASSLLAGASTDTQY
>TRBV9|TRBJ2-1
ASSPPGLSLSEQF
>TRBV6-1|TRBJ2-1
ASSEARTSGRVYNEQF
>TRBV4-3|TRBJ2-1
ASSQEGSNEQF
>TRBV4-3|TRBJ2-1
ASSQALTSGSRGIRL
>TRBV2|TRBJ1-5
ASGPQQGNQPQH
>TRBV7-2|TRBJ2-1
ASSSDRGLYNEQF
>TRBV12-5|TRBJ1-1
ASGSRGEAF
>TRBV18|TRBJ2-2
ASQIAGANTGELF
>TRBV14|TRBJ2-1
ASSHLAGGGRNEQF
>TRBV11-2|TRBJ2-1
ASSGLAGRGVRSWQF
>TRBV30|TRBJ2-4
AWRVGGGNIQY
>TRBV19|TRBJ2-5
ASDQGLAGPRGWETQY
>TRBV11-3|TRBJ2-1
ASSLEGLAGGQF
>TRBV28|TRBJ2-5
ASSFKRTEKETQY
>TRBV2|TRBJ1-1
ARTTGLTEAF